A selection of T cell receptor beta chains follows, all from one sample in a study of cytomegalovirus exposure and HLA in healthy donors. Clones were read by immunoSEQ multiplex PCR, and TCRdb kept only the in-frame ones, dropping some. The sample lists under 65,000 clones; approximately 82% were seen once. Input material: PBMCs. These receptors originate from a man between 50 and 59 years old in good health and CMV-seronegative. Each CDR3 is given with its conserved first and last residue. The order of the fields is J gene, D gene, V gene, clone size, CDR3 DNA, CDR3 protein. The D gene is left open where the match is weak. Clone size appears in some rows only: once, few, many, or a class for an expanded clone.

TRBJ2-5 | TRBD2 | TRBV30 | - | TGTGCCTGGAGTGACCCATTGGGCGGGGGGAGGGTCCAAGAGACCCAGTACTTC | CAWSDPLGGGRVQETQYF
TRBJ2-6 | - | TRBV19 | few | TGTGCCAGTAGTATTCCCAAAGGGGCTGGGGCCAACGTCCTGACTTTC | CASSIPKGAGANVLTF
TRBJ2-1 | TRBD2 | TRBV5-1 | - | TGCGCCAGCAGCTTGGGCCAGGGAGGGTACAATGAGCAGTTCTTC | CASSLGQGGYNEQFF
TRBJ2-5 | TRBD2 | TRBV5-4 | - | TGTGCCAGCAGCTTGGGCGCGGGCGTCCTAGCGGGACAAGAGACCCAGTACTTC | CASSLGAGVLAGQETQYF
TRBJ1-2 | TRBD1 | TRBV5-1 | - | TGCGCCAGCAGCTTGGTTGAGACAGGGGACGGCTACACCTTC | CASSLVETGDGYTF
TRBJ2-3 | - | TRBV5-1 | - | TGCGCCAGCAGGAGAGGACTCAGCACAGATACGCAGTATTTT | CASRRGLSTDTQYF
TRBJ1-1 | - | TRBV15 | once | TGTGCCACCAGCGGGCCAGTCTTTACTGAAGCTTTCTTT | CATSGPVFTEAFF
TRBJ2-3 | TRBD2 | TRBV7-6 | - | TGTGCCAGCAGCTTCGGCGGGGGGGATGGAGATACGCAGTATTTT | CASSFGGGDGDTQYF
TRBJ2-2 | TRBD1 | TRBV5-1 | - | TGCGCCAGCAAACCTTCGACAGGGGTCAGCGCCGGGGAGCTGTTTTTT | CASKPSTGVSAGELFF
TRBJ2-1 | - | TRBV2 | - | TGTGCCAGCAGTGACGTAGGGGGCAATGAGCAGTTCTTC | CASSDVGGNEQFF
TRBJ1-2 | - | TRBV5-4 | - | TGTGCCAGCAGCCCACGCGCAGGGTTCAACTATGGCTACACCTTC | CASSPRAGFNYGYTF
TRBJ2-3 | - | TRBV21-1 | - | TGTGCCAGCAGCAGTGGACGGAGGGCACGGACAGATACGCAGTATTTT | CASSSGRRARTDTQYF
TRBJ1-4 | - | TRBV7-6 | - | TGTGCCAGCAGCTCCACAGGGTCCCGTAATGAAAAACTGTTTTTT | CASSSTGSRNEKLFF
TRBJ1-1 | - | TRBV28 | - | TGTGCCAGCAGTTTGGAGGTTTTTTACACTGAAGCTTTCTTT | CASSLEVFYTEAFF
TRBJ2-3 | TRBD2 | TRBV5-1 | - | TGCGCCAGCAGTCCGTGGGGGGGAACAACAGATACGCAGTATTTT | CASSPWGGTTDTQYF
TRBJ1-1 | - | TRBV4-3 | - | TGCGCCAGCAGCCAACGGGGGGACACTGAAGCTTTCTTT | CASSQRGDTEAFF
TRBJ2-3 | TRBD2 | TRBV5-1 | - | TGCGCCAGCAGCCCGCGGGGGGCCACAGATACGCAGTATTTT | CASSPRGATDTQYF
TRBJ2-3 | TRBD2 | TRBV11-2 | - | TGTGCCAGCAGCTTAGGCCCTAGCGGGGGGGAGGCAGATACGCAGTATTTT | CASSLGPSGGEADTQYF
TRBJ1-2 | - | TRBV4-1 | once | TGCGCCAGCAGCCAAGATTGGGGGCTGAACTATGGCTACACCTTC | CASSQDWGLNYGYTF
TRBJ1-1 | - | TRBV5-6 | few | TGTGCCAGCAGCGGAGGACCTATGAACACTGAAGCTTTCTTT | CASSGGPMNTEAFF
TRBJ2-7 | TRBD1 | TRBV13 | - | TGTGCCAGCAGCTTAAGCCCCCGGGACAGGCCCTACGAGCAGTACTTC | CASSLSPRDRPYEQYF
TRBJ2-7 | - | TRBV5-8 | once | TGTGCCAGCAGCTTGCACTACGAGCAGTACTTC | CASSLHYEQYF
TRBJ1-1 | - | TRBV9 | - | TGTGCCAGCAGCCTGGACAGTCTGGGCACTGAAGCTTTCTTT | CASSLDSLGTEAFF
TRBJ1-6 | - | TRBV30 | - | TGTGCCTGGAAGGGGCAGGGAGGTTCACCCCTCCACTTT | CAWKGQGGSPLHF
TRBJ2-3 | TRBD2 | TRBV5-1 | - | TGCGCCAGCAGCCTCGGGGGGGTTGTGGATACGCAGTATTTT | CASSLGGVVDTQYF
TRBJ2-5 | - | TRBV5-1 | - | TGCGCCAGCAGCTTCGGTACAGGGAGGGGAGAGACCCAGTACTTC | CASSFGTGRGETQYF
TRBJ2-1 | TRBD2 | TRBV5-4 | once | TGTGCCAGCAGCTTGGGCGGGGGGGGTTACAATGAGCAGTTCTTC | CASSLGGGGYNEQFF
TRBJ1-2 | - | TRBV11-2 | - | TGTGCCAGCAGCTTATTAAGAGCTAACTATGGCTACACCTTC | CASSLLRANYGYTF
TRBJ2-3 | - | TRBV9 | - | TGTGCCAGCAGCGCCTGGCCCAATGCGGCGGGGAGTACAGATACGCAGTATTTT | CASSAWPNAAGSTDTQYF
TRBJ2-1 | - | TRBV4-2 | - | TGTGCCAGCAGGGGGGCCTCCTACAATGAGCAGTTCTTC | CASRGASYNEQFF
TRBJ2-7 | - | TRBV9 | - | TGTGCCAGCAGCGCTGGGGAGTACGAGCAGTACTTC | CASSAGEYEQYF
TRBJ2-5 | TRBD2 | TRBV4-2 | - | TGTGCCAGCAGCCCGCCGGGACTAGGGAAAGAGACCCAGTACTTC | CASSPPGLGKETQYF
TRBJ2-2 | - | TRBV10-1 | - | TGCGCCAGCAGGGACGGGGTAGCCGGGGAGCTGTTTTTT | CASRDGVAGELFF
TRBJ1-4 | - | TRBV6-1 | - | TGTGCCAGCAGACCCTCGGGGGAAAAACTGTTTTTT | CASRPSGEKLFF
TRBJ1-3 | - | TRBV5-1 | - | TGCGCCAGCAGTAAGGACAATTTCTCTGGAAACACCATATATTTT | CASSKDNFSGNTIYF
TRBJ1-5 | - | TRBV2 | - | TGTGCCAGCAGTGAAATCGGGGGTGCTCAGCCCCAGCATTTT | CASSEIGGAQPQHF
TRBJ1-6 | - | TRBV6-6 | - | TGTGCCAGCAGTTTCTCCCAGGGTGGAAATTCACCCCTCCACTTT | CASSFSQGGNSPLHF
TRBJ1-4 | - | TRBV5-6 | few | TGTGCCAGCAGCTTTCGAGGGGGACTAGAAAAACTGTTTTTT | CASSFRGGLEKLFF
TRBJ2-7 | TRBD2 | TRBV6-5 | once | TGTGCCAGCAGCTCTCCTCGCGGGGGGGGATACGAGCAGTACTTC | CASSSPRGGGYEQYF
TRBJ1-2 | - | TRBV4-3 | - | TGCGCCGGCAGCCAAGATCGAGGGTCTCGTGGCTACACCTTC | CAGSQDRGSRGYTF
TRBJ1-1 | TRBD1 | TRBV5-1 | - | TGCGCCAGCAGCTTGGCTCACAGGGACAGGTTGAACACTGAAGCTTTCTTT | CASSLAHRDRLNTEAFF
TRBJ1-4 | TRBD1 | TRBV5-4 | - | TGTGCCAGCAGGCCGGGACAGTCAACTAATGAAAAACTGTTTTTT | CASRPGQSTNEKLFF
TRBJ2-5 | TRBD2 | TRBV5-4 | - | TGTGCCAGCGCATCTAAACTAGCGGGAGAGCAGTACTTC | CASASKLAGEQYF
TRBJ2-5 | - | TRBV15 | - | TGTGCCACCAGCAGAGATTCCCGAGAGACCCAGTACTTC | CATSRDSRETQYF
TRBJ1-1 | TRBD1 | TRBV15 | - | TGTGCCACCAGCAGTATACAGGGGGACACTGAAGCTTTCTTT | CATSSIQGDTEAFF
TRBJ2-6 | - | TRBV19 | - | TGTGCCAGTAGTATATTCGTGGGGCAGGGGATTGAGGCTGGGGCCAACGTCCTGACTTTC | CASSIFVGQGIEAGANVLTF
TRBJ2-3 | TRBD2 | TRBV7-2 | once | TGTGCCAGCAGCTTAGGGGCTAGCGGGGGCTTTACAGATACGCAGTATTTT | CASSLGASGGFTDTQYF
TRBJ1-1 | - | TRBV9 | few | TGTGCCAGCAGCGGAAGACATCGGGGAGCTTTCTTT | CASSGRHRGAFF
TRBJ2-7 | TRBD1 | TRBV6-5 | - | TGTGCCAGCAGTTACTACGGGACAGGGAACTACGAGCAGTACTTC | CASSYYGTGNYEQYF
TRBJ2-1 | - | TRBV6-5 | once | TGTGCCAGCAGTTACTCAGGGGCCATCCTGTACAATGAGCAGTTCTTC | CASSYSGAILYNEQFF
TRBJ2-3 | - | TRBV7-6 | - | TGTGCCAGCAGCTTAGCTCCAGCAGATACGCAGTATTTT | CASSLAPADTQYF
TRBJ2-7 | TRBD1 | TRBV5-1 | - | TGCGCCAGCAGCGAACGACAGGGTCCTCTCTACGAGCAGTACTTC | CASSERQGPLYEQYF
TRBJ1-1 | TRBD1 | TRBV19 | once | TGTGCCAGTAGTCTCCCGGACAGGGGGTTAGAAGCTTTCTTT | CASSLPDRGLEAFF